These T cell receptor beta chains were read from a single sample in a study of shared clonotypes between healthy human individuals. Sequencing was performed with immunoSEQ multiplex PCR; in TCRdb, only in-frame clones are kept and a portion is missing. The sample contains about 680,000 clones, around 90% of which appear only once. The sample comprised naive CD8+ T cells sorted from blood. These receptors all stem from a young man in good health. Each CDR3 is given with its conserved first and last residue. The order of the fields is J gene, clone size, V gene, D gene, CDR3 protein, CDR3 DNA. A D gene is named only where the DNA matches it firmly. Expanded clones are given a class, and other clones once, few, many or no size at all.

J gene: TRBJ2-3; clone size: .; V gene: TRBV7-9; D gene: .; CDR3 protein: CASGGLLNTDTQYF; CDR3 DNA: TGTGCCAGCGGGGGACTCTTAAACACAGATACGCAGTATTTT
J gene: TRBJ1-2; clone size: .; V gene: TRBV6-5; D gene: .; CDR3 protein: CASSYTGHSNYGYTF; CDR3 DNA: TGTGCCAGCAGTTACACGGGACATAGTAACTATGGCTACACCTTC
J gene: TRBJ2-7; clone size: many; V gene: TRBV6-6; D gene: TRBD2; CDR3 protein: CASRGLAYEQYF; CDR3 DNA: TGTGCCAGCAGGGGACTAGCCTACGAGCAGTACTTC
J gene: TRBJ2-3; clone size: .; V gene: TRBV5-6; D gene: .; CDR3 protein: CASSLVADTQYF; CDR3 DNA: TGTGCCAGCAGCTTGGTAGCAGATACGCAGTATTTT
J gene: TRBJ1-5; clone size: .; V gene: TRBV9; D gene: TRBD1; CDR3 protein: CASSPGTGFSQPQHF; CDR3 DNA: TGTGCCAGCAGCCCTGGGACAGGGTTCAGTCAGCCCCAGCATTTT
J gene: TRBJ2-7; clone size: few; V gene: TRBV28; D gene: .; CDR3 protein: CASGEISYEQYF; CDR3 DNA: TGTGCCAGCGGCGAGATCTCCTACGAGCAGTACTTC
J gene: TRBJ2-5; clone size: .; V gene: TRBV10-1; D gene: TRBD2; CDR3 protein: CASSESAASGNQETQYF; CDR3 DNA: TGCGCCAGCAGTGAGTCGGCGGCTAGCGGGAACCAAGAGACCCAGTACTTC
J gene: TRBJ1-4; clone size: .; V gene: TRBV5-1; D gene: .; CDR3 protein: CASSPYIGTNEKLFF; CDR3 DNA: TGCGCCAGCAGCCCTTACATCGGAACTAATGAAAAACTGTTTTTT
J gene: TRBJ2-3; clone size: .; V gene: TRBV5-6; D gene: .; CDR3 protein: CASSISQGYTDTQYF; CDR3 DNA: TGTGCCAGCAGCATTTCTCAGGGATACACAGATACGCAGTATTTT
J gene: TRBJ1-3; clone size: .; V gene: TRBV5-6; D gene: TRBD1; CDR3 protein: CASSQETGGYSGNTIYF; CDR3 DNA: TGTGCCAGCAGCCAAGAAACAGGGGGCTACTCTGGAAACACCATATATTTT
J gene: TRBJ1-4; clone size: .; V gene: TRBV7-9; D gene: .; CDR3 protein: CASILGVGSSNEKLFF; CDR3 DNA: TGTGCCAGCATCTTAGGGGTGGGCAGCAGTAATGAAAAACTGTTTTTT
J gene: TRBJ2-1; clone size: .; V gene: TRBV9; D gene: .; CDR3 protein: CASSFPLTDRGASGSSYNEQFF; CDR3 DNA: TGTGCCAGCAGCTTCCCCCTGACGGACAGGGGGGCTAGCGGGAGCTCCTACAATGAGCAGTTCTTC
J gene: TRBJ1-4; clone size: .; V gene: TRBV6-5; D gene: TRBD1; CDR3 protein: CASSLTGTGPNEKLFF; CDR3 DNA: TGTGCCAGCAGTTTAACCGGGACAGGGCCTAATGAAAAACTGTTTTTT
J gene: TRBJ2-3; clone size: .; V gene: TRBV5-4; D gene: .; CDR3 protein: CASSLPSDTQYF; CDR3 DNA: TGTGCCAGCAGCCTCCCATCAGATACGCAGTATTTT
J gene: TRBJ2-3; clone size: .; V gene: TRBV15; D gene: .; CDR3 protein: CATSSGSQADTQYF; CDR3 DNA: TGTGCCACCAGCAGCGGGAGTCAGGCAGATACGCAGTATTTT
J gene: TRBJ2-3; clone size: .; V gene: TRBV6-6; D gene: .; CDR3 protein: CASSSTGASSTDTQYF; CDR3 DNA: TGTGCCAGCAGCTCCACTGGGGCTTCTAGCACAGATACGCAGTATTTT
J gene: TRBJ1-4; clone size: .; V gene: TRBV7-9; D gene: TRBD1; CDR3 protein: CASRQGVATNEKLFF; CDR3 DNA: TGTGCCAGCAGGCAGGGGGTCGCAACTAATGAAAAACTGTTTTTT
J gene: TRBJ2-7; clone size: .; V gene: TRBV7-9; D gene: TRBD1; CDR3 protein: CASSLEQGFAYEQYF; CDR3 DNA: TGTGCCAGCAGCTTAGAACAGGGGTTCGCCTACGAGCAGTACTTC
J gene: TRBJ2-5; clone size: .; V gene: TRBV28; D gene: TRBD1; CDR3 protein: CASRGLLGQEFLTQYF; CDR3 DNA: TGTGCCAGCCGGGGACTTCTGGGACAGGAGTTCTTGACCCAGTACTTC
J gene: TRBJ2-7; clone size: .; V gene: TRBV29-1; D gene: .; CDR3 protein: CSVRTRFYEQYF; CDR3 DNA: TGCAGCGTCCGGACACGGTTCTACGAGCAGTACTTC
J gene: TRBJ2-2; clone size: .; V gene: TRBV5-1; D gene: .; CDR3 protein: CASNLVFREFENTGELFF; CDR3 DNA: TGCGCCAGCAACTTGGTTTTCAGGGAGTTTGAGAACACCGGGGAGCTGTTTTTT
J gene: TRBJ2-7; clone size: .; V gene: TRBV5-8; D gene: .; CDR3 protein: CASSFTLGTYEQYF; CDR3 DNA: TGTGCCAGCAGCTTCACCCTGGGAACCTACGAGCAGTACTTC
J gene: TRBJ2-7; clone size: .; V gene: TRBV15; D gene: .; CDR3 protein: CATSREGGIYYEQYF; CDR3 DNA: TGTGCCACCAGCAGAGAAGGTGGAATATACTACGAGCAGTACTTC
J gene: TRBJ2-3; clone size: .; V gene: TRBV6-1; D gene: .; CDR3 protein: CASRGDTMSTDTQYF; CDR3 DNA: TGTGCCAGCAGGGGAGACACCATGAGCACAGATACGCAGTATTTT
J gene: TRBJ1-2; clone size: many; V gene: TRBV7-9; D gene: .; CDR3 protein: CASTPGEGGYGYTF; CDR3 DNA: TGTGCCAGCACCCCAGGGGAAGGGGGCTATGGCTACACCTTC
J gene: TRBJ2-3; clone size: .; V gene: TRBV7-2; D gene: .; CDR3 protein: CASSLELSTDTQYF; CDR3 DNA: TGTGCCAGCAGCTTAGAACTAAGCACAGATACGCAGTATTTT
J gene: TRBJ2-7; clone size: .; V gene: TRBV27; D gene: .; CDR3 protein: CASSRGQVWTYEQYF; CDR3 DNA: TGTGCCAGCAGTCGGGGGCAAGTATGGACCTACGAGCAGTACTTC
J gene: TRBJ2-7; clone size: .; V gene: TRBV10-3; D gene: .; CDR3 protein: CAISDRPGPTYEQYF; CDR3 DNA: TGTGCCATCAGTGATCGTCCAGGGCCGACCTACGAGCAGTACTTC
J gene: TRBJ1-3; clone size: .; V gene: TRBV25-1; D gene: .; CDR3 protein: CASSEYFKGGNTIYF; CDR3 DNA: TGTGCCAGCAGTGAATACTTTAAGGGGGGGAACACCATATATTTT
J gene: TRBJ2-5; clone size: once; V gene: TRBV5-4; D gene: TRBD2; CDR3 protein: CASSLTGSGEQETQYF; CDR3 DNA: TGTGCCAGCAGCTTGACTGGTAGCGGGGAGCAAGAGACCCAGTACTTC
J gene: TRBJ2-7; clone size: .; V gene: TRBV27; D gene: TRBD2; CDR3 protein: CASSAGLRIYEQYF; CDR3 DNA: TGTGCCAGCAGTGCGGGACTACGGATCTACGAGCAGTACTTC
J gene: TRBJ1-4; clone size: .; V gene: TRBV7-9; D gene: .; CDR3 protein: CASSFTGSNEKLFF; CDR3 DNA: TGTGCCAGCAGCTTCACTGGGAGTAATGAAAAACTGTTTTTT
J gene: TRBJ1-1; clone size: .; V gene: TRBV5-1; D gene: TRBD1; CDR3 protein: CASSAGQANTEAFF; CDR3 DNA: TGCGCCAGCAGCGCCGGACAGGCGAACACTGAAGCTTTCTTT
J gene: TRBJ2-1; clone size: once; V gene: TRBV27; D gene: .; CDR3 protein: CASSIVAGTYNEQFF; CDR3 DNA: TGTGCCAGCAGCATAGTGGCAGGGACGTACAATGAGCAGTTCTTC
J gene: TRBJ1-5; clone size: .; V gene: TRBV15; D gene: .; CDR3 protein: CATSRVPGRDSNQPQHF; CDR3 DNA: TGTGCCACCAGCAGAGTCCCCGGCCGGGATAGCAATCAGCCCCAGCATTTT
J gene: TRBJ2-1; clone size: .; V gene: TRBV30; D gene: .; CDR3 protein: CAWTTGSSYNEQFF; CDR3 DNA: TGTGCCTGGACAACAGGGAGCTCCTACAATGAGCAGTTCTTC
J gene: TRBJ2-1; clone size: .; V gene: TRBV15; D gene: TRBD1; CDR3 protein: CATSVGQGALNEQFF; CDR3 DNA: TGTGCCACCAGCGTGGGACAGGGGGCGTTGAATGAGCAGTTCTTC
J gene: TRBJ2-7; clone size: .; V gene: TRBV4-1; D gene: .; CDR3 protein: CASSHRQGPYEQYF; CDR3 DNA: TGCGCCAGCAGCCACCGCCAGGGCCCCTACGAGCAGTACTTC
J gene: TRBJ1-4; clone size: .; V gene: TRBV2; D gene: .; CDR3 protein: CASSAEPNEKLFF; CDR3 DNA: TGTGCCAGCAGTGCCGAGCCTAATGAAAAACTGTTTTTT
J gene: TRBJ1-2; clone size: .; V gene: TRBV6-6; D gene: TRBD1; CDR3 protein: CASTQGSGGNYGYTF; CDR3 DNA: TGTGCCAGCACCCAAGGGTCAGGGGGGAACTATGGCTACACCTTC
J gene: TRBJ2-3; clone size: .; V gene: TRBV19; D gene: TRBD1; CDR3 protein: CASSEGQGAGDTQYF; CDR3 DNA: TGTGCCAGTAGTGAAGGACAGGGGGCTGGAGATACGCAGTATTTT
J gene: TRBJ2-7; clone size: once; V gene: TRBV6-5; D gene: TRBD1; CDR3 protein: CASSYSTSDRGYEQYF; CDR3 DNA: TGTGCCAGCAGTTACTCTACTTCGGACAGGGGTTACGAGCAGTACTTC
J gene: TRBJ2-7; clone size: .; V gene: TRBV7-9; D gene: .; CDR3 protein: CASSLPGGGEQYF; CDR3 DNA: TGTGCCAGCAGCTTACCAGGGGGAGGGGAGCAGTACTTC
J gene: TRBJ2-7; clone size: .; V gene: TRBV19; D gene: .; CDR3 protein: CASSMAPSIIGEQYF; CDR3 DNA: TGTGCCAGTAGTATGGCGCCTAGCATTATCGGCGAGCAGTACTTC
J gene: TRBJ2-7; clone size: .; V gene: TRBV19; D gene: TRBD2; CDR3 protein: CASRSSGGYEQYF; CDR3 DNA: TGTGCCAGTAGGTCTAGCGGCGGGTACGAGCAGTACTTC
J gene: TRBJ1-2; clone size: .; V gene: TRBV7-8; D gene: .; CDR3 protein: CASSSGPESGYTF; CDR3 DNA: TGTGCCAGCAGCTCGGGCCCCGAGAGTGGCTACACCTTC
J gene: TRBJ2-1; clone size: .; V gene: TRBV14; D gene: TRBD2; CDR3 protein: CASSPLTSGLYNEQFF; CDR3 DNA: TGTGCCAGCAGCCCCCTTACTAGCGGTCTATACAATGAGCAGTTCTTC
J gene: TRBJ2-1; clone size: few; V gene: TRBV11-2; D gene: .; CDR3 protein: CASSPLNGGNEQFF; CDR3 DNA: TGTGCCAGCAGCCCCTTAAATGGGGGCAATGAGCAGTTCTTC
J gene: TRBJ2-7; clone size: .; V gene: TRBV10-3; D gene: TRBD1; CDR3 protein: CAISDLGQAYEQYF; CDR3 DNA: TGTGCCATCAGTGACTTGGGACAGGCCTACGAGCAGTACTTC
J gene: TRBJ2-3; clone size: once; V gene: TRBV5-1; D gene: .; CDR3 protein: CASSSYTDTQYF; CDR3 DNA: TGCGCCAGCAGCTCATACACAGATACGCAGTATTTT
J gene: TRBJ2-4; clone size: .; V gene: TRBV27; D gene: TRBD2; CDR3 protein: CASSGLAGVLYF; CDR3 DNA: TGTGCCAGCTCCGGACTAGCGGGAGTTTTGTACTTC
J gene: TRBJ2-7; clone size: once; V gene: TRBV27; D gene: TRBD2; CDR3 protein: CASSLSSGRGAYEQYF; CDR3 DNA: TGTGCCAGCAGTTTATCTAGCGGGAGGGGGGCCTACGAGCAGTACTTC
J gene: TRBJ1-1; clone size: once; V gene: TRBV29-1; D gene: .; CDR3 protein: CSVDGMNTEAFF; CDR3 DNA: TGCAGCGTGGACGGTATGAACACTGAAGCTTTCTTT
J gene: TRBJ2-1; clone size: .; V gene: TRBV7-9; D gene: .; CDR3 protein: CASSLGNSDEQFF; CDR3 DNA: TGTGCCAGCAGCTTGGGAAATAGTGATGAGCAGTTCTTC
J gene: TRBJ1-5; clone size: .; V gene: TRBV28; D gene: .; CDR3 protein: CASRPGQFNQPQHF; CDR3 DNA: TGTGCCAGCAGACCTGGACAGTTCAATCAGCCCCAGCATTTT
J gene: TRBJ2-5; clone size: .; V gene: TRBV19; D gene: .; CDR3 protein: CASSADRGETQYF; CDR3 DNA: TGTGCCAGTAGTGCCGACCGCGGGGAGACCCAGTACTTC
J gene: TRBJ2-1; clone size: .; V gene: TRBV29-1; D gene: .; CDR3 protein: CSVRGGLAQTYNEQFF; CDR3 DNA: TGCAGCGTACGAGGGGGCCTAGCGCAGACCTACAATGAGCAGTTCTTC
J gene: TRBJ2-7; clone size: .; V gene: TRBV9; D gene: .; CDR3 protein: CASALGPQGSTYEQYF; CDR3 DNA: TGTGCCAGCGCTCTGGGTCCACAGGGTAGCACCTACGAGCAGTACTTC
J gene: TRBJ1-6; clone size: .; V gene: TRBV5-5; D gene: TRBD1; CDR3 protein: CASSWGTGDRNSPLHF; CDR3 DNA: TGTGCCAGCAGCTGGGGGACAGGGGATCGTAATTCACCCCTCCACTTT